The 25 T cell receptor beta chains presented below share a single source sample, sequenced in a study of T cell repertoires in cytomegalovirus infection. TCRdb redid the calling of the reads with MiXCR, one entry per CDR3 protein. Among about 530,000 distinct CDR3 sequences listed, roughly 29% were seen once. Source material: PBMCs. Receptor source: a human donor in good health (CMV status not recorded). Some clones in this sample may be carry-over from other donors' samples.

The chain couples TRBV10-3 to TRBJ2-1; D is unclear. Germline lookup yields CDR1 ENHRY and CDR2 SYGVKD. The length of the CDR3 is 13 residues. Trimming shortened V by 2 bases and J by 1 base, and 3 bases separated the two germline ends. The CDR3 DNA sequence: TGTGCCATCAGTGAGACATCCTACAATGAGCAGTTCTTC. Translated: CAISETSYNEQFF.

Details on this clonotype: This may stem from a read error, because a much larger clone lies one nucleotide away. The chain couples TRBV7-4 to TRBJ1-1; weak D call: TRBD1 (6 bases). The CDR3 has 14 residues. Germline loops: CDR1 SGHVT, CDR2 SQSDAQ. Trimming cost V 4 bases and J 6 bases, with 15 bases left between them. The CDR3 sequence: CASSWGRRGAEAFF. The CDR3 nucleotides read TGTGCCAGCAGCTGGGGGCGCAGGGGTGCTGAAGCTTTCTTT.

The rearrangement joins TRBV11-3 to TRBJ2-1; 11 nucleotides align to TRBD2. V lost 4 bases to trimming and J lost 5 bases; unmatched junction nucleotides: 4. CDR1 is SGHNT and CDR2 is YENEEA in the germline V gene. The CDR3 loop spans 15 amino acids. CDR3 sequence (DNA): TGTGCCAGCAGCTCACTAGCGGGAGTAAACAATGAGCAGTTCTTC. Residues: CASSSLAGVNNEQFF.

This clonotype was seen only a few times. This chain links TRBV4-3 with TRBJ1-4; no clear D. V lost 2 bases and J lost 4, with 11 bases in between. CDR1 and CDR2 (germline): LGHNA, YSLEER. The CDR3 sequence is 15 residues long. The CDR3 sequence is CASSQNTVINEKLFF. The CDR3 DNA reads TGCGCCAGCAGCCAAAATACAGTGATTAATGAAAAACTGTTTTTT.

The CDR3 loop reads CAHGSGRPDTQYF. In nucleotides, the CDR3 is TGTGCCCACGGGAGCGGGAGACCTGATACGCAGTATTTT. V gene TRBV10-3 combines with J gene TRBJ2-3; 8 positions agree with TRBD2. V lost 11 bases and J lost 6; bases outside the gene matches: 10. Per germline, CDR1 ENHRY and CDR2 SYGVKD. CDR3 length: 13 residues.

The V gene is TRBV4-2, the J gene TRBJ2-2; D may match TRBD1 or TRBD2 (5 bases each). Between the trimmed V and J ends, which lost 0 bases and 4 bases, there was a span of 24 bases. Germline V CDR1 and CDR2: LGHNA, YNFKEQ. This CDR3 has 20 amino acids. CDR3 region: CASSQDSGPTLSVGTGELFF. CDR3 nucleotides: TGTGCCAGCAGCCAAGATTCGGGACCTACTTTATCGGTGGGCACCGGGGAGCTGTTTTTT.

In this sample, this clonotype turned up many times. The chain joins TRBV12-3 or TRBV12-4 to TRBJ2-1, with D unclear. The CDR3 spans 11 residues. V lost 8 bases to trimming and J lost 0 bases, with 2 bases between them. This chain's CDR3 is CASVSYNEQFF. The CDR3 region has the DNA TGTGCCAGCGTCTCCTACAATGAGCAGTTCTTC.

Only a few counts were recorded for this clonotype. This chain uses TRBV11-2 with TRBJ1-2; no clear D gene. Germline lookup yields CDR1 SGHAT and CDR2 FQNNGV. Deletions cut 3 bases from V and 10 bases from J, with 9 bases between. The length of the CDR3 is 11 residues. In DNA form, the CDR3 reads TGTGCCAGCAGCTTGAGGGAAGTCTACACCTTC. The encoded protein is CASSLREVYTF.

This clonotype was observed many times. The genes are TRBV6-2 or TRBV6-3 and TRBJ2-7; TRBD2 matches 7 bases. Trimming took 2 bases from V and 3 from J; bases not matched to a gene: 4. The CDR3 extends over 14 amino acids. CDR1 and CDR2 from the germline V gene are MNHEY and SVGEGT. In nucleotides, the CDR3 is TGTGCCAGCAGTTACAGGCTAGCGGACTACGAGCAGTACTTC. It is translated as CASSYRLADYEQYF.

This clonotype was counted many times. J is TRBJ2-3 and V is TRBV7-2, with D tentatively TRBD2 (6 bases). Germline V gene sequence: CDR1 SGHTA, CDR2 FQGNSA. The CDR3 contains 14 residues. Deletions cut 1 base from V and 3 bases from J, with 8 bases between. The CDR3 bases are TGTGCCAGCAGCTTAGAGGAGGGGACAGATACGCAGTATTTT. Its protein product is CASSLEEGTDTQYF.

This clonotype occurred a few times. V gene TRBV6-1 combines with J gene TRBJ2-3; 9 positions agree with TRBD2. J lost 6 bases, V lost 4 bases, and 5 bases had no gene match. This CDR3 region has 14 residues. Germline V gene data show CDR1 as MNHNS and CDR2 as SASEGT. CDR3 DNA sequence: TGTGCCAGCAGTGCCACTAGCGGGTCCGATACGCAGTATTTT. This sequence encodes CASSATSGSDTQYF.

This clonotype was recorded only once. The J gene is TRBJ2-1, the V gene TRBV15; D possibly corresponds to TRBD2 (7 bases). The CDR3 sequence is 16 residues long. Germline-derived CDR1 and CDR2 are LNHNV and YYDKDF (reference sequence). The V end was cut by 4 bases, the J end by 2 bases, with 15 bases between. CDR3 DNA: TGTGCCACCAGCACCGGGGGGCTAGCGGCCTACAATGAGCAGTTCTTC. Residues: CATSTGGLAAYNEQFF.

The chain recombines TRBV20-1 with TRBJ2-3; 9 bases fit TRBD1. CDR1 and CDR2 (germline): DFQATT, SNEGSKA (reference sequence). V lost 5 bases to trimming and J lost 2 bases; unmatched junction nucleotides: 8. The CDR3 is 15 residues long. The CDR3 sequence is CSAPEGTGSTDTQYF. The CDR3 DNA reads as TGCAGTGCTCCTGAGGGGACAGGGTCCACAGATACGCAGTATTTT.

The V gene is TRBV6-1, the J gene TRBJ1-2; 7 bases align to TRBD1. Germline V gene sequence: CDR1 MNHNS, CDR2 SASEGT. The V segment lost 7 bases and the J segment 2 bases; nucleotides outside the gene matches: 13. The CDR3 consists of 16 residues. Written as DNA, the CDR3 is TGTGCCAGCACTAACTTGGAGGGGGCTACAAACTATGGCTACACCTTC. Translated, it gives CASTNLEGATNYGYTF.

This clonotype was seen more than once but under ten times. The gene calls are TRBV18 and TRBJ2-5, with unresolved D. Trimming removed 0 bases from V and 5 bases from J, with 16 bases in between. This CDR3 spans 16 amino acids. Germline loops: CDR1 KGHSH, CDR2 LQKENI. CDR3 amino acids: CASSPPNHRAEETQYF. The CDR3 region has the DNA TGTGCCAGCTCACCACCGAATCACCGAGCAGAGGAGACCCAGTACTTC.

J is TRBJ2-1 and V is TRBV19, with unresolved D. The CDR3 extends over 16 amino acids. Germline CDR1 is LNHDA and CDR2 is SQIVND (reference sequence). V was shortened by 2 bases and J by 0 bases, with 11 bases between the two germline ends. Written as DNA, the CDR3 is TGTGCCAGTAGTATATCCGTCCTAGGCTCCTACAATGAGCAGTTCTTC. Translation: CASSISVLGSYNEQFF.

The rearrangement uses TRBV11-2 and TRBJ2-3, with 7 bases lining up with TRBD2. The CDR3 contains 14 residues. The V gene's germline CDR1 is SGHAT and CDR2 FQNNGV. V lost 3 bases to trimming and J lost 6 bases; unmatched junction nucleotides: 6. CDR3 residues: CASSFGGRGDTQYF. As DNA, the CDR3 is TGTGCCAGCAGCTTCGGCGGGAGAGGGGATACGCAGTATTTT.

This clonotype was observed a handful of times. The chain recombines TRBV19 with TRBJ2-1; 8 nucleotides line up with TRBD2. CDR3 length: 14 amino acids. The V gene's germline CDR1 is LNHDA and CDR2 SQIVND (reference sequence). The ends lost 8 bases at V and 1 base at J; junction bases unmatched: 4. CDR3 loop: CASATSASYNEQFF. Written as DNA, the CDR3 is TGTGCCAGTGCGACTAGCGCGTCCTACAATGAGCAGTTCTTC.

The gene calls are TRBV7-9 and TRBJ2-7; TRBD1 matches at 9 bases. The germline V gene has CDR1 SEHNR and CDR2 FQNEAQ (reference sequence). V lost 3 bases to trimming and J lost 3 bases; unmatched junction nucleotides: 12. The CDR3 consists of 17 residues. The CDR3 nucleotides are TGTGCCAGCAGCTTCACACCGGGACAGGGCAAACACTACGAGCAGTACTTC. The encoded protein is CASSFTPGQGKHYEQYF.

This clonotype has more than one count but fewer than ten. The chain combines TRBV28 with TRBJ2-7; 11 bases map to TRBD2. V lost 2 bases, J lost 6 bases, and 12 bases stayed unmatched. The CDR3 runs to 17 residues. Germline V CDR1 and CDR2: MDHEN, SYDVKM. The CDR3 nucleotides read TGTGCCAGCAGTTTAACGCGGCGGCGGGGACTAGCGGTCGAGCAGTACTTC. Residues: CASSLTRRRGLAVEQYF.

In its sample, this clonotype was seen a few times. V and J are TRBV9 and TRBJ1-1; 7 nucleotides agree with TRBD1. Germline-derived CDR1 and CDR2 are SGDLS and YYNGEE. This CDR3 contains 15 residues. V lost 3 bases and J lost 3; bases outside the gene matches: 8. Written as DNA, the CDR3 is TGTGCCAGCAGCGACCCGACAGGGCCAGACACTGAAGCTTTCTTT. It is translated as CASSDPTGPDTEAFF.

This clonotype showed up just a few times. This chain connects TRBV7-2 to TRBJ1-2, with D hard to call. The ends were cut back, 7 bases at V and 6 bases at J, with 21 bases in the middle. The CDR3 is made up of 15 amino acids. Germline CDR1 and CDR2: SGHTA and FQGNSA. Written as DNA, the CDR3 is TGTGCCAGCACTAATTCCGCTCGGCCAATGGATGGCTACACCTTC. Translation gives CASTNSARPMDGYTF.

The rearrangement links TRBV29-1 to TRBJ2-2; D is ambiguous. This CDR3 is 14 amino acids long. V shed 6 bases and J shed 1 base, with 12 bases lying between them. Germline values: CDR1 SQVTM, CDR2 ANQGSEA. The CDR3 DNA is TGCAGCGTGGGGTCCCTTGGGAACACCGGGGAGCTGTTTTTT. It encodes CSVGSLGNTGELFF.

This clonotype was detected only a few times. The rearrangement uses TRBV12-3 or TRBV12-4 and TRBJ2-5; 7 bases align to TRBD1. CDR3 length equals 17 residues. V shed 9 bases and J 0 bases; nucleotides not matched to a gene: 16. The CDR3 loop is CARQRDPRQGDQETQYF. DNA for the CDR3: TGTGCCAGGCAAAGAGACCCCAGACAGGGCGACCAAGAGACCCAGTACTTC.

This clonotype was observed at least ten times. This chain connects TRBV5-5 to TRBJ2-2, with D perhaps TRBD1 (5 bases). This CDR3 is built from 15 residues. Looked up from germline, CDR1 is SGHKS and CDR2 is YYEKEE (reference sequence). V gave up 0 bases and J gave up 2 bases, with 8 bases separating them. CDR3 nucleotides: TGTGCCAGCAGCTTGGAGGGGTCCAACACCGGGGAGCTGTTTTTT. Encoded protein: CASSLEGSNTGELFF.